The present T cell receptor (beta chain) was sequenced within a study of cytomegalovirus exposure and HLA in healthy donors. The germline V gene has CDR1 MGHRA and CDR2 YSYEKL. CDR3 size: 16 residues. The junction had 8 bases not matched to a gene; V was cut back by 6 bases and J by 0 bases. With 60 Vbeta and 13 Jbeta primers, the PCR was carried out. Data came from immunoSEQ multiplex PCR; TCRdb stores just in-frame clones and leaves some out. The data hold 90,000 to 120,000 clones, with over 60% observed a single time. Sequenced material: PBMCs. The source is a man aged 55-75 years in good health and CMV-seropositive. This chain joins TRBV4-1 and TRBJ2-5, with 9 bases that match TRBD1. The chain's CDR3 is CASSLGQGIYQETQYF. CDR3 sequence (DNA): TGCGCCAGCAGTCTCGGACAGGGGATCTACCAAGAGACCCAGTACTTC.